What follows are 20 T cell receptor beta chains derived from one specimen sequenced in a study of T cell repertoires in cytomegalovirus infection. Each CDR3 protein is one row after TCRdb ran MiXCR on the reads. The table includes fewer than 350,000 distinct CDR3 sequences, around 29% detected once. These receptors' targets are unknown. The sample here was cultured PBMCs, taken from culture after CMV antigen stimulation. These receptors were taken from a human donor in good health (CMV status not recorded). Some clones in this sample may be carry-over from other donors' samples.

This clonotype was observed a few times. The V and J genes are TRBV7-2 and TRBJ2-1; a weak D match, TRBD1 (5 bases). Trimming removed 5 bases at V and 3 bases at J, with 14 bases between. CDR1 is SGHTA and CDR2 is FQGNSA in the germline V gene. This CDR3 is 15 amino acids long. The CDR3 protein is CASSLEITGYNEQFF. The DNA of the CDR3 is TGTGCCAGCAGCCTTGAAATTACAGGCTACAATGAGCAGTTCTTC.

The CDR3 DNA sequence: TGTGCCAGCCTGACGACTAGCGGTGCCTACGAGCAGTACTTC. Translation: CASLTTSGAYEQYF. The chain recombines TRBV27 with TRBJ2-7; 9 positions match TRBD2. The CDR3 covers 14 residues. From germline, CDR1 is MNHEY and CDR2 SMNVEV (reference sequence). V lost 8 bases and J lost 2; bases outside the gene matches: 7.

The genes are TRBV7-9 and TRBJ1-3, with a possible D match to TRBD1 (6 bases). Trimming stripped 7 bases from V and 0 bases from J, with 16 bases between. Looked up from germline, CDR1 is SEHNR and CDR2 is FQNEAQ (reference sequence). The CDR3 is 16 residues long. Here the CDR3 DNA reads TGTGCCAGCAAAGGGGGTACAGCTGGCTCTGGAAACACCATATATTTT. This sequence encodes CASKGGTAGSGNTIYF.

The chain carries TRBV20-1 and TRBJ2-7; D is perhaps TRBD2 (6 bases). The V end was cut by 0 bases, the J end by 1 base, with 13 bases between. CDR3 length equals 15 residues. CDR1 DFQATT and CDR2 SNEGSKA come from the germline V gene (reference sequence). The CDR3 here is CSARDPPSESYEQYF. For the CDR3, the DNA is TGCAGTGCTAGAGATCCTCCTAGCGAGTCCTACGAGCAGTACTTC.

The chain couples TRBV7-2 to TRBJ2-7, with 11 bases fitting TRBD2. This CDR3 contains 16 residues. V trimming: 5 bases; J trimming: 0 bases; junction bases outside the gene matches: 6. From germline, CDR1 is SGHTA and CDR2 FQGNSA. CDR3 amino acids: CASSPLAGVVSYEQYF. The CDR3 DNA reads as TGTGCCAGCAGCCCACTAGCGGGAGTGGTCTCCTACGAGCAGTACTTC.

With respect to this clonotype: One end of the junction varies from germline; a read error may be responsible. The chain employs TRBV5-1 and TRBJ1-6, with 9 positions matching TRBD1. There are 15 residues in the CDR3. The V gene's germline CDR1 is SGHRS and CDR2 YFSETQ. This chain's CDR3 is CASSSSDRGPSTLHF. The CDR3, as DNA: TGCGCCAGCAGCTCTTCGGACAGGGGACCTTCAACCCTCCACTTT.

This clonotype has more than one count but fewer than ten. The J gene is TRBJ1-1, the V gene TRBV27; no clear D gene. This CDR3 region has 14 residues. Germline CDR1 and CDR2: MNHEY and SMNVEV (reference sequence). V was trimmed by 6 bases and J by 6 bases, leaving 17 bases between them. The CDR3 sequence: CASSAVRRTAEAFF. The CDR3 DNA reads as TGTGCCAGCAGCGCCGTCCGTAGGACCGCTGAAGCTTTCTTT.

This clonotype was seen more than once but under ten times. The chain joins TRBV5-5 to TRBJ1-4; D not resolved. In germline, CDR1 is SGHKS, CDR2 YYEKEE (reference sequence). CDR3 size: 14 residues. V shed 0 bases and J shed 5 bases, with 8 bases lying between them. In nucleotides, the CDR3 is TGTGCCAGCAGCTTGGGGGCTCAAAATGAAAAACTGTTTTTT. It codes for CASSLGAQNEKLFF.

The CDR3: CASSSGISHTEAFF. The DNA for the CDR3 is TGTGCCAGCAGTTCGGGCATAAGTCACACTGAAGCTTTCTTT. This chain uses TRBV6-8 with TRBJ1-1, with D uncertain. V lost 4 bases and J lost 3, with 12 bases in between. The germline V gene encodes CDR1 MNHGY and CDR2 SAAAGT. The CDR3 is made up of 14 amino acids.

V gene TRBV6-2 or TRBV6-3 combines with J gene TRBJ2-5; the match to TRBD1 covers 7 bases. Germline CDR1 reads MNHEY; CDR2 reads SVGEGT. CDR3 length: 15 residues. V was clipped by 4 bases and J by 5 bases; unmatched bases: 10. For the CDR3, the DNA is TGTGCCAGCAGTTCTACAGGGGCGCGAGGGGAGACCCAGTACTTC. Translation: CASSSTGARGETQYF.

This chain uses TRBV2 with TRBJ1-1; D may be TRBD1 (6 bases). The CDR3 contains 14 residues. CDR1 is SNHLY and CDR2 is FYNNEI in the germline V gene. The V and J ends lost 4 bases and 0 bases respectively, with 9 bases between them. In DNA form, the CDR3 reads TGTGCCAGCAGTGGCCGGGACATGAACACTGAAGCTTTCTTT. Residues: CASSGRDMNTEAFF.

The sample holds a few counts of this clonotype. The V and J genes are TRBV12-5 and TRBJ1-5, with D unresolved. CDR1 is LGHNT and CDR2 is FRNRAP in the germline V gene. Between the trimmed V and J ends, which lost 0 bases and 2 bases, there was a span of 8 bases. The CDR3 totals 15 residues. The CDR3: CASGLVIGGNQPQHF. CDR3 DNA: TGTGCTAGTGGTTTGGTAATAGGCGGCAATCAGCCCCAGCATTTT.

This clonotype was seen more than once but under ten times. V gene TRBV12-3 or TRBV12-4 combines with J gene TRBJ2-1; 14 bases are shared with TRBD2. Germline trimming cut 5 bases from V and 8 bases from J; bases unmatched to any gene: 5. The CDR3 extends over 15 amino acids. CDR3 nucleotides: TGTGCCAGCAGTCTGACTAGCGGGAGGGCCCATGAGCAGTTCTTC. It encodes CASSLTSGRAHEQFF.

This clonotype was picked up a small number of times. This sequence joins TRBV7-2 and TRBJ1-2, with 9 nucleotides matching TRBD1. The CDR3 is made up of 15 amino acids. The junction had 9 bases not matched to a gene; V was cut back by 4 bases and J by 6 bases. The germline gives CDR1 SGHTA, CDR2 FQGNSA. The CDR3 loop is CASSYEGQGYDGYTF. As DNA, the CDR3 is TGTGCCAGCAGCTACGAGGGACAGGGTTACGATGGCTACACCTTC.

J is TRBJ1-2 and V is TRBV7-2; 9 positions match TRBD1. Germline CDR1 and CDR2: SGHTA and FQGNSA. The CDR3 extends over 16 amino acids. Losses at the gene ends were 0 bases for V and 3 bases for J; bases not matched to a gene: 5. Here the CDR3 reads CASSLAYRGHDYGYTF. As DNA, the CDR3 is TGTGCCAGCAGCTTAGCGTACAGGGGGCACGACTATGGCTACACCTTC.

This clonotype has just a few counts. The chain employs TRBV7-9 and TRBJ2-5, with D tentatively TRBD2 (5 bases). The V gene's germline CDR1 is SEHNR and CDR2 FQNEAQ (reference sequence). This CDR3 is 16 amino acids long. V lost 4 bases, J lost 5 bases, and 20 bases lay in between. CDR3 sequence (DNA): TGTGCCAGCAGCTATCTCAGGACTCCCCAGACGGAGACCCAGTACTTC. This encodes CASSYLRTPQTETQYF.

This clonotype came up many times. V is TRBV6-1 and J is TRBJ1-5; 7 nucleotides agree with TRBD1. Trimming removed 3 bases from V and 5 bases from J; junction bases left unmatched: 7. CDR1 is MNHNS and CDR2 is SASEGT in the germline V gene. This CDR3 spans 15 amino acids. CDR3 sequence reads: CASSETGPGYQPQHF. CDR3 DNA: TGTGCCAGCAGTGAGACAGGGCCCGGGTATCAGCCCCAGCATTTT.

The V and J genes are TRBV2 and TRBJ1-1; 7 bases align to TRBD1. The CDR3 contains 14 residues. V shed 8 bases and J 0 bases; nucleotides not matched to a gene: 6. Germline V gene sequence: CDR1 SNHLY, CDR2 FYNNEI. The CDR3 DNA sequence: TGTGCCAGCTTCCTGACAGGGATGAACACTGAAGCTTTCTTT. Protein product: CASFLTGMNTEAFF.

This clonotype was counted only a few times. The V call is TRBV12-3 or TRBV12-4, the J call TRBJ2-6; possibly TRBD1 for D (6 bases). The CDR3 loop spans 14 amino acids. V dropped 7 bases and J dropped 2 bases, with 9 bases sitting between them. The CDR3 sequence is CASIRGPGANVLTF. The CDR3 coding sequence is TGTGCCAGCATCAGGGGCCCTGGGGCCAACGTCCTGACTTTC.

This chain uses TRBV12-3 or TRBV12-4 with TRBJ2-1, with a possible D match to TRBD1 (7 bases). The V end was cut by 3 bases, the J end by 7 bases, with 19 bases between. This CDR3 comprises 16 residues. The CDR3 loop is CASSLLTEGAGNEQFF. CDR3 DNA: TGTGCCAGCAGTTTGTTGACGGAGGGGGCCGGGAATGAGCAGTTCTTC.